This T cell receptor (beta chain) was observed in a study of blood T cell repertoires in COVID-19. For the study at large: COVID-19 samples, acute and convalescent, were from the United States, Italy and Spain. PBMCs, B-cell-depleted T cells, or T cells provided the cDNA or gDNA that made up the material.

The V gene's germline CDR1 is MNHNY and CDR2 SVGAGI (reference sequence). V was trimmed by 5 bases and J by 6 bases, leaving 23 bases between them. There are 18 residues in the CDR3. Authors' data handling: Nucleated cell number was recorded as an estimate derived from reference gene primer amplification. Clones were read by immunoSEQ multiplex PCR, and TCRdb kept only the in-frame ones, dropping some. V and J calls and clone size follow that table, whereas D and trimming were derived from the DNA. Of around 170,000 clones in the sample, approximately 84% were seen once. This TCR derives from a man between 18 and 29 years old with active or convalescent COVID-19. The sample comprised peripheral blood. The genes are TRBV6-6 and TRBJ1-6; D unclear. The CDR3 DNA sequence: TGTGCCAGCAGTCCCTCCTCTCATGGCTGGGCTCCTAATTCACCCCTCCACTTT. It codes for CASSPSSHGWAPNSPLHF.